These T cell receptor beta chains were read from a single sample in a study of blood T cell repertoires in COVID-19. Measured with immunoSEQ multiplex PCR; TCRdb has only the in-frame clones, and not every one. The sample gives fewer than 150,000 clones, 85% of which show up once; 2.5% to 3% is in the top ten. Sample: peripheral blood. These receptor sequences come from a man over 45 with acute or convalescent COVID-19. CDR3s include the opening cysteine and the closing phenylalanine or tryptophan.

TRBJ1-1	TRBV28	CASSSTGVKNTEAFF
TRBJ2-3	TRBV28	CASSGQRTNTDTQYF
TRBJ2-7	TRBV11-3	CASSGWPRGYEQYF
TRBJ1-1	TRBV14	CASSQWGGWAFF
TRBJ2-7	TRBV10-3	CAITRDRGSYEQYF
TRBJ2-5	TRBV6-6	CASWGTGLETQYF
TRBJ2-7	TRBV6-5	CASSHPGLDSYEQYF
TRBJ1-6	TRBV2	CASSENAGIYSPLHF
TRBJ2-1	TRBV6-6	CASSPQGGTEQFF
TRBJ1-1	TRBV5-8	CASSYRQGTTRNTEAFF
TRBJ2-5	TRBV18	CASSLNLGRDGETQYF
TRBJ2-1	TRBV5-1	CASSSAPTGPAWYNEQFF
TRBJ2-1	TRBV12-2	CASRLTPDRDNEQFF
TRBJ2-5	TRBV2	CASSPGQVQETQYF
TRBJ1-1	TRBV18	CASSPDRGQGEAFF
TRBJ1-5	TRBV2	CASTGYSNQPQHF
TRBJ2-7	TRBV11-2	CASSYLDRKYF
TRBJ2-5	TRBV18	CASSPRTGGRGETQYF
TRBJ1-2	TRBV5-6	CASSLTGLFHGYTF
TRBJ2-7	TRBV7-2	CASRAGTSYEQYF
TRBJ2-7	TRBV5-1	CASSGGTVDHEQYF
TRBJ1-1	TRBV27	CASSRGLTGIGTEAFF
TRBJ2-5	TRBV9	CASSSPGLAGQETQYF
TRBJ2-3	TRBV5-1	CASSSTYREITDTQYF
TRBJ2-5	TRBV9	CASSEGPAVGETQYF
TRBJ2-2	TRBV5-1	CASSLGDSGAGELFF